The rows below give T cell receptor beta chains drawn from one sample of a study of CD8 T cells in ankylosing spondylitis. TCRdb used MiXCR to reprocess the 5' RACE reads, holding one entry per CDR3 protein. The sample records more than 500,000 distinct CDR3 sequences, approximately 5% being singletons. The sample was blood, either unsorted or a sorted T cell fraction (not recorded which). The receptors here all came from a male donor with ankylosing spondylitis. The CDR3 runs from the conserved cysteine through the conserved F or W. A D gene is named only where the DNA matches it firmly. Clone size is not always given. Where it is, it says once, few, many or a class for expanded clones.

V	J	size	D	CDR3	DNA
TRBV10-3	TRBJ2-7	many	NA	CATIKQGSDEQYF	TGTGCCACAATCAAACAGGGCTCCGACGAGCAGTACTTC
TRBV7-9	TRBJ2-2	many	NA	CASRLRTGHTGELFF	TGTGCCAGCAGACTAAGGACGGGACACACCGGGGAGCTGTTTTTT
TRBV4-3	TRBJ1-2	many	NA	CASSQGNGYTF	TGCGCCAGCAGCCAGGGGAATGGCTACACCTTC
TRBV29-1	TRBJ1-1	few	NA	CRTENTEAFF	TGCCGGACCGAGAACACTGAAGCTTTCTTT
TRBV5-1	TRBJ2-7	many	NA	CASSLNGRGYEQYF	TGCGCCAGCAGTTTGAACGGGAGAGGGTACGAGCAGTACTTC
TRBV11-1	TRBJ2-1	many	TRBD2	CASSLARLAGGFRDEQFF	TGTGCCAGCAGCTTAGCGCGTCTGGCGGGAGGGTTTCGGGATGAGCAGTTCTTC
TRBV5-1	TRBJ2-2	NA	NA	CASSSQGRGMTGELFF	TGCGCCAGCAGCTCCCAGGGCAGGGGTATGACCGGGGAGCTGTTTTTT
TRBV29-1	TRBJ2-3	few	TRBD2	CSVDQEGAGGYTDTQYF	TGCAGCGTTGACCAAGAGGGAGCGGGAGGGTACACAGATACGCAGTATTTT
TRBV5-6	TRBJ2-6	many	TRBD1	CASSLVWDRALVSGANVLTF	TGTGCCAGCAGCTTGGTATGGGACAGGGCCTTAGTCTCTGGGGCCAACGTCCTGACTTTC
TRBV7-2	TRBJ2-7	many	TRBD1	CASSPDRDRYEQYF	TGTGCCAGCAGCCCCGACAGGGATAGGTACGAGCAGTACTTC
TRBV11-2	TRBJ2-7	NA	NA	CASSLAHPWARAEQYF	TGTGCCAGCAGCTTAGCGCATCCCTGGGCGCGTGCCGAGCAGTACTTC
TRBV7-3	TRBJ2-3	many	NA	CASGRDTDTQYF	TGTGCCAGCGGACGCGACACAGATACGCAGTATTTT
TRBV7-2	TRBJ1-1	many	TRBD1	CASSLQGGRGMNTEAFF	TGTGCCAGCAGCTTACAGGGGGGCCGGGGCATGAACACTGAAGCTTTCTTT
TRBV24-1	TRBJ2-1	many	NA	CATSRGNEQFF	TGTGCCACCTCTCGTGGGAATGAGCAGTTCTTC
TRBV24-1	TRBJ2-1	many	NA	CATSDPAERYNEQFF	TGTGCCACCAGTGACCCAGCGGAGAGATACAATGAGCAGTTCTTC
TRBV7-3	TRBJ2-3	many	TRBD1	CATSQTGGGGTQYF	TGTGCCACCAGCCAGACAGGGGGAGGTGGTACGCAGTATTTT
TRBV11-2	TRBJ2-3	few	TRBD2	CASSSGLAGGEDTQYF	TGTGCCAGCAGCTCCGGACTAGCGGGGGGCGAAGATACGCAGTATTTT
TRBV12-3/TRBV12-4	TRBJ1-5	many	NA	CASSFSARGQPQHF	TGTGCCAGCAGTTTTTCGGCGAGGGGCCAGCCCCAGCATTTT
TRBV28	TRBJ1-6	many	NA	CASSSPLTAGNSPLHF	TGTGCCAGCAGCTCCCCCCTAACAGCGGGGAATTCACCCCTCCACTTT
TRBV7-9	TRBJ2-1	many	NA	CASSLARGGYNEQFF	TGTGCCAGCAGCTTAGCCAGGGGCGGATACAATGAGCAGTTCTTC
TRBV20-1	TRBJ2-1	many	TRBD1	CSARDPGTGAYNEQFF	TGCAGTGCTAGAGATCCCGGGACAGGGGCATACAATGAGCAGTTCTTC
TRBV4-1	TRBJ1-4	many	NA	CASSQGTVLGTEGQLFF	TGCGCCAGCAGCCAAGGTACCGTTCTTGGGACGGAGGGGCAACTGTTTTTT
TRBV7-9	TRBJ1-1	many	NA	CASSLGVLRDTEAFF	TGTGCCAGCAGCTTAGGGGTCCTCCGGGACACTGAAGCTTTCTTT
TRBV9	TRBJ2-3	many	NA	CASSAPRTTDTQYF	TGTGCCAGCAGCGCCCCCCGCACAACAGATACGCAGTATTTT
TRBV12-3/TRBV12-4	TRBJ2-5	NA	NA	CASSVGGGGQETQYF	TGTGCCAGCAGTGTGGGGGGCGGGGGCCAAGAGACCCAGTACTTC
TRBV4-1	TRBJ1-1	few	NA	CASSSSWNRNTEAFF	TGCGCCAGCAGCTCATCGTGGAACAGAAACACTGAAGCTTTCTTT
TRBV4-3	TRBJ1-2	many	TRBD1	CASSQGQGKGYTF	TGCGCCAGCAGCCAAGGACAGGGGAAGGGCTACACCTTC
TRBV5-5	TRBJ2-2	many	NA	CASSASFVTGELFF	TGTGCCAGCAGCGCATCCTTCGTCACCGGGGAGCTGTTTTTT